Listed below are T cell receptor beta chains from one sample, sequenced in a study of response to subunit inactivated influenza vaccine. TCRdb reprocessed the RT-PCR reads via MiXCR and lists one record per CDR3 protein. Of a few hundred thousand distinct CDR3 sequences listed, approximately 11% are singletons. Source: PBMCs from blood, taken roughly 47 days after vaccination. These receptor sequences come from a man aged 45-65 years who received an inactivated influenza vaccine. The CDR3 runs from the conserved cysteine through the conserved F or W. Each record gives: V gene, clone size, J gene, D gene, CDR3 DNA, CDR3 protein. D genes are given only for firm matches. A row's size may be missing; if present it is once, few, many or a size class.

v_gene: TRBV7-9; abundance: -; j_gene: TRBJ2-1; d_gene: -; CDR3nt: TGTGCCAGCAGCTTCCACCCCTACAATGAGCAGTTCTTC; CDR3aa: CASSFHPYNEQFF
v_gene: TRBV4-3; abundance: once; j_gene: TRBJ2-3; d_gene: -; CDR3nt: TGCGCCAGCAGCCAAGATGGTCCGGGAAGGGCAGATACGCAGTATTTT; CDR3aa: CASSQDGPGRADTQYF
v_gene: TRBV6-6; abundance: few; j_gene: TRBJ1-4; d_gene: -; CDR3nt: TGTGCCAGCAAGGCAGGGGTACAGGAAAAACTGTTTTTT; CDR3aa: CASKAGVQEKLFF
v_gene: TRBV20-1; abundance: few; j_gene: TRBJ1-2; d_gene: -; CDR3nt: TGCAGTGCTAGAGATCCGGAGACTGCCTATGGCTACACCTTC; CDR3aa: CSARDPETAYGYTF
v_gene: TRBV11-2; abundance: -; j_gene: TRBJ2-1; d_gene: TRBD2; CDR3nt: TGTGCCAGCAGCTTAGGGGGACTAAAACTGGAGGTTGAGCAGTTCTTC; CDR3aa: CASSLGGLKLEVEQFF
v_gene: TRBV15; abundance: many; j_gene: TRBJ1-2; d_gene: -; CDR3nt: TGTGCCACCAGCAGCGGGGTGGGGTATTCAGACACCTTC; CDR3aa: CATSSGVGYSDTF
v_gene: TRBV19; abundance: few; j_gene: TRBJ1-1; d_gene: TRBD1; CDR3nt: TGTGCCAGTGGGTACAGGGGTCCTGAAGCTTTCTTT; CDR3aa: CASGYRGPEAFF
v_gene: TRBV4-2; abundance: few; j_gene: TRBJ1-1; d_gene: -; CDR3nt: TGTGCCAGCAGCCAAGTAGGCAGGGGCCCGAACACTGAAGCTTTCTTT; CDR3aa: CASSQVGRGPNTEAFF
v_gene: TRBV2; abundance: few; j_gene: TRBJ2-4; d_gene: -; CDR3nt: TGTGCCAGCAGTGCATCCCCCGAAGCCAAAAACATTCAGTACTTC; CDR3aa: CASSASPEAKNIQYF
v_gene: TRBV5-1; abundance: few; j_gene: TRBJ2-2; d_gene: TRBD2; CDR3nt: TGCGCCAGCAGCAAGCGGGAGAGCGGGGAGCTGTTTTTT; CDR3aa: CASSKRESGELFF
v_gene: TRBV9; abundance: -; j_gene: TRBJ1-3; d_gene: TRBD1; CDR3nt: TGTGCCAGCAGCGAACGACAGGGGACGAAAGGAAACACCATATATTTT; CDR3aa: CASSERQGTKGNTIYF
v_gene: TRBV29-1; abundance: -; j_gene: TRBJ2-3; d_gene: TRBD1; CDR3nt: TGCAGCGTCGGTAGACAGGGCCTAAGCACAGATACGCAGTATTTT; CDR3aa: CSVGRQGLSTDTQYF
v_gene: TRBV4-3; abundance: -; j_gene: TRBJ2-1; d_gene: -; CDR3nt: TGCGCCAGCAGCCAAAACGAGGGGCGAAGCTACAATGAGCAGTTCTTC; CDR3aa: CASSQNEGRSYNEQFF
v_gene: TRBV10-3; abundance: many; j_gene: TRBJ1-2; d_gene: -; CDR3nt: TGTGCCATCACTCCGGACGGGGCCTATGGCTACACCTTC; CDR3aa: CAITPDGAYGYTF
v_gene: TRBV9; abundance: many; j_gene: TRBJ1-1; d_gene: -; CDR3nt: TGTGCCAGCAGCGCCCCAACAGGGTTCACTGAAGCTTTCTTT; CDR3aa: CASSAPTGFTEAFF